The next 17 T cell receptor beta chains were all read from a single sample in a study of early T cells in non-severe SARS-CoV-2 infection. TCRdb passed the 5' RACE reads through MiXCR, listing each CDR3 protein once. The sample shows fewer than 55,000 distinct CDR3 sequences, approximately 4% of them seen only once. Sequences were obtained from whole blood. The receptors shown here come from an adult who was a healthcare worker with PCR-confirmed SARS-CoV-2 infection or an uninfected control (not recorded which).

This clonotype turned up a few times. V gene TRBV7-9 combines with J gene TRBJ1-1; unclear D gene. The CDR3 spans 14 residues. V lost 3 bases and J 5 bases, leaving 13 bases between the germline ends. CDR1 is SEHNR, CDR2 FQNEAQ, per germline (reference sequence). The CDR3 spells CASSFGGPGTEAFF. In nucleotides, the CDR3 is TGTGCCAGCAGCTTTGGCGGGCCCGGAACTGAAGCTTTCTTT.

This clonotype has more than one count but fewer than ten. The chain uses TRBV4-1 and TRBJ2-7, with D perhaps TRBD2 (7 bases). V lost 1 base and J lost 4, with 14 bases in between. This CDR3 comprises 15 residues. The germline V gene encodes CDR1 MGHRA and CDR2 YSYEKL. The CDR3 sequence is CASSQAGGRNYEQYF. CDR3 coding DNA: TGCGCCAGCAGCCAAGCCGGGGGGCGTAATTACGAGCAGTACTTC.

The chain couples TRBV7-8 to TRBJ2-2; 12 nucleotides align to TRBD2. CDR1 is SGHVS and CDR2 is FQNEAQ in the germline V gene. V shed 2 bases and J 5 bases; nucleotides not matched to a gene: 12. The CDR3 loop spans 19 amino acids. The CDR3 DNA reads TGTGCCAGCAGCTTATCGACTAGCGGGGGACTAAGGGAGACCGGGGAGCTGTTTTTT. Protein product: CASSLSTSGGLRETGELFF.

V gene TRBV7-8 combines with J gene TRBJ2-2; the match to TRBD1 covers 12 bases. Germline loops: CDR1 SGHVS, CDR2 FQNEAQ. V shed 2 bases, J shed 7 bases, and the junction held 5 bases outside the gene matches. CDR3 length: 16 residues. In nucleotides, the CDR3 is TGTGCCAGCAGCTTAAGGGACAGGGGGCTGGACGGGGAGCTGTTTTTT. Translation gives CASSLRDRGLDGELFF.

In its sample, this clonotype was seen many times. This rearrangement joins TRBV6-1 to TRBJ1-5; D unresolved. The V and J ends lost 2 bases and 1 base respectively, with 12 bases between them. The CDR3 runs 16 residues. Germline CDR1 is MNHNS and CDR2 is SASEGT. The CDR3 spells CASSEQAYQSNQPQHF. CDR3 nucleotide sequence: TGTGCCAGCAGTGAACAGGCGTATCAAAGCAATCAGCCCCAGCATTTT.

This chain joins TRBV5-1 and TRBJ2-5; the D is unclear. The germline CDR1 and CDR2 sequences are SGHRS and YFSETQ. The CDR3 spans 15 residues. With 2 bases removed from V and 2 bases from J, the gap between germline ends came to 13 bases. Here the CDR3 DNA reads TGCGCCAGCAGCTTATGGGGAAGCGATCAAGAGACCCAGTACTTC. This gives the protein CASSLWGSDQETQYF.

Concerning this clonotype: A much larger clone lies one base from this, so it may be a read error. CDR3: CASSSSGGNSQYF. The DNA of the CDR3 is TGTGCCAGCAGCTCTAGCGGGGGAAACAGTCAGTACTTC. The rearrangement uses TRBV11-3 and TRBJ2-4; 10 positions agree with TRBD2. Germline V gives CDR1 SGHNT, CDR2 YENEEA. The CDR3 is 13 residues long.

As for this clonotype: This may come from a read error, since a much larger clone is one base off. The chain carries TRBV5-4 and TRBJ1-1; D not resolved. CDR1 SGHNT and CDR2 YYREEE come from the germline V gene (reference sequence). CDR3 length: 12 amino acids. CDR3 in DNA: TGTGCCAGCTGCTTCGGGAACACTGAAGCTTTCTTT. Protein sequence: CASCFGNTEAFF.

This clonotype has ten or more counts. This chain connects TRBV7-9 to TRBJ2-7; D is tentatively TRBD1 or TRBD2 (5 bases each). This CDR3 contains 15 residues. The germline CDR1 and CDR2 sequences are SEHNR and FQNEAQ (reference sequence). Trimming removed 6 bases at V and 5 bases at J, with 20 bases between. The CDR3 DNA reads TGTGCCAGCAGACCCCGGGGCTTAACAAGTCACGAGCAGTACTTC. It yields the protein CASRPRGLTSHEQYF.

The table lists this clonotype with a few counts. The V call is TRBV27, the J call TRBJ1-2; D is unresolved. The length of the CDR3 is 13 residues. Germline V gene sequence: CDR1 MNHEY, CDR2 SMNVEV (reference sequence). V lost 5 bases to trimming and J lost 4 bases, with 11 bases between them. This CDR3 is CASSPQLLYGYTF. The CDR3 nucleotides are TGTGCCAGCAGTCCCCAGCTACTCTATGGCTACACCTTC.

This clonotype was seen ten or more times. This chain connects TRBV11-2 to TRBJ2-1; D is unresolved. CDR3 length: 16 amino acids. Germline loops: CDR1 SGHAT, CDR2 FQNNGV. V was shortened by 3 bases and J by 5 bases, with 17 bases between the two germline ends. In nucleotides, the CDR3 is TGTGCCAGCAGCTTTAGACTCGCCAGGTCCCACAATGAGCAGTTCTTC. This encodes CASSFRLARSHNEQFF.

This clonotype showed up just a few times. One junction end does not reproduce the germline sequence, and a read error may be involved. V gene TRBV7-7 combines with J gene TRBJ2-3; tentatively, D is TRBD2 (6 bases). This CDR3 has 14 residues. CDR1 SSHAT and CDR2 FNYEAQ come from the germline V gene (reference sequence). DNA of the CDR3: TGTGCTAGCAGCCCCGCGGCGGGACCAGATACGCAGTATTTT. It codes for CASSPAAGPDTQYF.

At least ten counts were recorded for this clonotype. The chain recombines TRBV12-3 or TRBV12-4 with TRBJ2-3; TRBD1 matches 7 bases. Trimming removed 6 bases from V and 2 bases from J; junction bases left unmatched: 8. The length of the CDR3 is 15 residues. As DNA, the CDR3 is TGTGCCAGCAGCCACCGACAGGGAATCACAGATACGCAGTATTTT. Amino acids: CASSHRQGITDTQYF.

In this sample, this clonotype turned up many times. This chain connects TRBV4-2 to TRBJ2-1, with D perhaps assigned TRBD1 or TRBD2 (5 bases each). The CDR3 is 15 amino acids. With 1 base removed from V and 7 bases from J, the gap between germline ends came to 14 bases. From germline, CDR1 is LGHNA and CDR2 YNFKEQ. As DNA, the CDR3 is TGTGCCAGCAGCCAAGCGGGGCCCCTCTTAAATGAGCAGTTCTTC. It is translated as CASSQAGPLLNEQFF.

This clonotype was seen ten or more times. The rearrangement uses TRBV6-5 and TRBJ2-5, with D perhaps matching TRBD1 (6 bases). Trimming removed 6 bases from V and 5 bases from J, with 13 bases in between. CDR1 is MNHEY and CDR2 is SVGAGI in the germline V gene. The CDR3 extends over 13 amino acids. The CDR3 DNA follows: TGTGCCAGCAGCCTAACAGGGCCCGAGACCCAGTACTTC. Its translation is CASSLTGPETQYF.

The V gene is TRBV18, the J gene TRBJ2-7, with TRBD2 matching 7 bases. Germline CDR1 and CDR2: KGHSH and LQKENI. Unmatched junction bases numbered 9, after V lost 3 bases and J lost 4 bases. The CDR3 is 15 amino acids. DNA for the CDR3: TGTGCCAGCTCACCTAAGCGGGGCGGGGATTACGAGCAGTACTTC. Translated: CASSPKRGGDYEQYF.

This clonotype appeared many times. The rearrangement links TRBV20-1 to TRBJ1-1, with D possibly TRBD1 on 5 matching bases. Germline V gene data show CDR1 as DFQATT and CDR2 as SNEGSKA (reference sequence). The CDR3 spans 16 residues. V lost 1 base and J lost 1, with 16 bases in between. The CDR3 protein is CSARVRKRGSNTEAFF. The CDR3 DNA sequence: TGCAGTGCTAGAGTGCGGAAAAGGGGCTCGAACACTGAAGCTTTCTTT.